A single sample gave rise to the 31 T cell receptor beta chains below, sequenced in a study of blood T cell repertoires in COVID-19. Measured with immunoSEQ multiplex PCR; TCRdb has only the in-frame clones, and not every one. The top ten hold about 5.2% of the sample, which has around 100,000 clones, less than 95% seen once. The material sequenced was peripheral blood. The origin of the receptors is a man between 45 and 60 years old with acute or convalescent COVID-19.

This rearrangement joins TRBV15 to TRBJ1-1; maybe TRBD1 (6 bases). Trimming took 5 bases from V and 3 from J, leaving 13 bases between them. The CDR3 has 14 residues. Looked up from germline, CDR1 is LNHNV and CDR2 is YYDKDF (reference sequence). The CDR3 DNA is TGTGCCACCAGCTTGAAGGCAGGGGACACTGAAGCTTTCTTT. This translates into CATSLKAGDTEAFF.

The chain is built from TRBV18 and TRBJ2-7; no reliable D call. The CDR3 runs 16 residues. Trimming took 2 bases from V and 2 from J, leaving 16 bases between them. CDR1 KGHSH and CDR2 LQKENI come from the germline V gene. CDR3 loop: CASSPRVEKSTYEQYF. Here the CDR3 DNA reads TGTGCCAGCTCACCAAGAGTCGAAAAGAGCACCTACGAGCAGTACTTC. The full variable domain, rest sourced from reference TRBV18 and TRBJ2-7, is NAGVMQNPRHLVRRRGQEARLRCSPMKGHSHVYWYRQLPEEGLKFMVYLQKENIIDESGMPKERFSAEFPKEGPSILRIQQVVRGDSAAYFCASSPRVEKSTYEQYFGPGTRLTVT.

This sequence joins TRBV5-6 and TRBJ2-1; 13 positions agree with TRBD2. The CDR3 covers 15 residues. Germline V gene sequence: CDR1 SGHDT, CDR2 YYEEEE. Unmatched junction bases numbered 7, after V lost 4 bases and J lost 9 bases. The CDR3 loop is CASSLGLAGASEQFF. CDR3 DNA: TGTGCCAGCAGCCTCGGACTAGCGGGAGCTTCTGAGCAGTTCTTC.

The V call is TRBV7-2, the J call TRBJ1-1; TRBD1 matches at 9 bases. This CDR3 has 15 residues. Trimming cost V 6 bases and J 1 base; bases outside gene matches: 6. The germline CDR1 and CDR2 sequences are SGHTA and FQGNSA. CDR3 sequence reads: CASSYRQGGNTEAFF. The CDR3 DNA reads TGTGCCAGCAGTTATAGACAGGGGGGGAACACTGAAGCTTTCTTT.

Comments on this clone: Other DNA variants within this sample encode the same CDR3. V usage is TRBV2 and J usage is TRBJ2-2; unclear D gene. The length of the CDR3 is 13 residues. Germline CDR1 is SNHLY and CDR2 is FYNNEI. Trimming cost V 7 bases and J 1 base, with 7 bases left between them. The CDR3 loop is CASTPRNTGELFF. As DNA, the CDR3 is TGTGCCAGCACCCCCCGGAACACCGGGGAGCTGTTTTTT. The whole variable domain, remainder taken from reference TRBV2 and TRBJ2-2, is EPEVTQTPSHQVTQMGQEVILRCVPISNHLYFYWYRQILGQKVEFLVSFYNNEISEKSEIFDDQFSVERPDGSNFTLKIRSTKLEDSAMYFCASTPRNTGELFFGEGSRLTVL.

Here the CDR3 reads CSVTERGASTDTQYF. In DNA, the CDR3 is TGCAGCGTTACTGAGCGGGGCGCTAGCACAGATACGCAGTATTTT. The V and J genes are TRBV29-1 and TRBJ2-3, with TRBD2 matching 7 bases. Germline trimming cut 5 bases from V and 0 bases from J; bases unmatched to any gene: 8. Germline values: CDR1 SQVTM, CDR2 ANQGSEA. The CDR3 has 15 residues.

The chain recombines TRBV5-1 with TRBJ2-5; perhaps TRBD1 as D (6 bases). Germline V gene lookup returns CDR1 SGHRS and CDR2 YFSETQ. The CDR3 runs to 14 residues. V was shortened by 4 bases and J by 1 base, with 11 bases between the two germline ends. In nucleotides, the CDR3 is TGCGCCAGCAGCGGCGGACAGTCCCAAGAGACCCAGTACTTC. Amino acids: CASSGGQSQETQYF.

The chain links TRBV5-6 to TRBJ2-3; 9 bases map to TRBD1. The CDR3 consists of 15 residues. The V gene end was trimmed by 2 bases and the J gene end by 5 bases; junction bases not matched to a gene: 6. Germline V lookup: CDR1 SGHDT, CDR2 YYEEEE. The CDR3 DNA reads TGTGCCAGCAGCTTTACAGGGGGCTCAAAAGATACGCAGTATTTT. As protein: CASSFTGGSKDTQYF.

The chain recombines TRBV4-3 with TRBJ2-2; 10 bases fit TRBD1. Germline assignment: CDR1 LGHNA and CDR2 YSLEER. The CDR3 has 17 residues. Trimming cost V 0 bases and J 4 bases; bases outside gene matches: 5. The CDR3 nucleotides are TGCGCCAGCAGCCAAGAAGACAGGGGGCGTAGCACCGGGGAGCTGTTTTTT. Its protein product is CASSQEDRGRSTGELFF.

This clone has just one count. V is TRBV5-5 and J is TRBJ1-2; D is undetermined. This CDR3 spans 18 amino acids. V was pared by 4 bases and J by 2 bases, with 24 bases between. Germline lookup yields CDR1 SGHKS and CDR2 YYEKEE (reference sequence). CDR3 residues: CASSPEAPGWTENYGYTF. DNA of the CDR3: TGTGCCAGCAGCCCAGAAGCACCGGGGTGGACGGAAAACTATGGCTACACCTTC. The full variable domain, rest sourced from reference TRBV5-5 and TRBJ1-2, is DAGVTQSPTHLIKTRGQQVTLRCSPISGHKSVSWYQQVLGQGPQFIFQYYEKEERGRGNFPDRFSARQFPNYSSELNVNALLLGDSALYLCASSPEAPGWTENYGYTFGSGTRLTVV.

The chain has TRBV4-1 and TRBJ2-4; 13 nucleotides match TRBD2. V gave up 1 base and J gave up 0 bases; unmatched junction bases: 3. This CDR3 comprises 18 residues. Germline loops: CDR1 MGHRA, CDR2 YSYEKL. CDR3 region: CASSQGLAGGLAKNIQYF. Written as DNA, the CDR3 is TGCGCCAGCAGCCAAGGACTAGCGGGAGGCCTAGCCAAAAACATTCAGTACTTC.

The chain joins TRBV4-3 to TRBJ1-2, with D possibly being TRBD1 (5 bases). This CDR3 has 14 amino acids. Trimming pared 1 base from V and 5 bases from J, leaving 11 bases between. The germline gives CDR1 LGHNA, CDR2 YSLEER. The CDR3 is CASSQGRQQYGYTF. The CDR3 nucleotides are TGCGCCAGCAGCCAAGGGAGACAGCAATATGGCTACACCTTC.

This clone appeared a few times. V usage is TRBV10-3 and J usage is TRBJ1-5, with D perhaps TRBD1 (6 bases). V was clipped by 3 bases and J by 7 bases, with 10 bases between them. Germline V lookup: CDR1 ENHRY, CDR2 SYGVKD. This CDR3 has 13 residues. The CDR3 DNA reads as TGTGCCATCAGTGAAAAGGGGGAACAGCCCCAGCATTTT. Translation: CAISEKGEQPQHF.

CDR3 nucleotides: TGTGCCTGGAGTGTTCCAGGGGGCACCGAGCAGTACTTC. Its protein product is CAWSVPGGTEQYF. V is TRBV30 and J is TRBJ2-7; 8 bases line up with TRBD1. Trimming at V came to 0 bases and at J to 6 bases, leaving 4 bases not matched to a gene. This CDR3 has 13 residues. The germline CDR1 and CDR2 sequences are GTSNPN and SVGIG (reference sequence).

CDR3 protein: CASSPTDSWGNEQFF. The DNA of the CDR3 is TGTGCCAGCAGCCCGACGGACAGCTGGGGCAATGAGCAGTTCTTC. This sequence joins TRBV3-1 (or the pseudogene TRBV3-2) and TRBJ2-1; D is perhaps TRBD1 (6 bases). Germline values: CDR1 LGHDT, CDR2 YNNKEL (reference sequence). V lost 4 bases and J lost 6, with 16 bases in between. This CDR3 region has 15 residues.

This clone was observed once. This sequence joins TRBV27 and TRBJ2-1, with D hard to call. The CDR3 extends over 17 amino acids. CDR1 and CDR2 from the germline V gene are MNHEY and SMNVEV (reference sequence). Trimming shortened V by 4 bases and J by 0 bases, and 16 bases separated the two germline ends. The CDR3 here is CASSSPLAVSSYNEQFF. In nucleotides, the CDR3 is TGTGCCAGCAGTTCGCCCCTGGCGGTAAGCTCCTACAATGAGCAGTTCTTC.

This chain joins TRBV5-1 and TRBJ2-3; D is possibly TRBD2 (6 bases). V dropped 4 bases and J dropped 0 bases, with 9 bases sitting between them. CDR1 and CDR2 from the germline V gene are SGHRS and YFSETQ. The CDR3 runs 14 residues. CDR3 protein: CASSRDFSTDTQYF. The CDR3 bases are TGCGCCAGCAGCCGGGACTTTAGCACAGATACGCAGTATTTT.

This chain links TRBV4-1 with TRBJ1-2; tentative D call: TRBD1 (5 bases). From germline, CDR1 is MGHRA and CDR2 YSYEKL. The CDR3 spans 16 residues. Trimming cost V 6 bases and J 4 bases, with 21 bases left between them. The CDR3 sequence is CASRHVRDPGGYGYTF. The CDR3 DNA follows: TGCGCCAGCAGGCATGTCCGGGACCCCGGGGGCTATGGCTACACCTTC.

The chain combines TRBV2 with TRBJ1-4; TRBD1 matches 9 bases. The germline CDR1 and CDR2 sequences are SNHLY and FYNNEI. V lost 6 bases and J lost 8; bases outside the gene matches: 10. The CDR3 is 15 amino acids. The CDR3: CASRVDRGMKEKLFF. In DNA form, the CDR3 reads TGTGCCAGCAGGGTAGACAGGGGGATGAAGGAAAAACTGTTTTTT.

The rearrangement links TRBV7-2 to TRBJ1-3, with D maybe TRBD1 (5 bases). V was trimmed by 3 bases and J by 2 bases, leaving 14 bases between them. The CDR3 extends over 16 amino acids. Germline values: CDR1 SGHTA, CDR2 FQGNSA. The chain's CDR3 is CASSLGQGKAGNTIYF. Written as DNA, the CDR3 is TGTGCCAGCAGCTTGGGCCAGGGAAAGGCTGGAAACACCATATATTTT.

The CDR3 reads CASSRRLAGVTDTQYF. The CDR3 DNA reads as TGTGCCAGCAGTCGACGACTAGCGGGAGTGACAGATACGCAGTATTTT. This sequence joins TRBV27 and TRBJ2-3; 12 bases line up with TRBD2. Unmatched junction bases numbered 6, after V lost 5 bases and J lost 3 bases. CDR3 length: 16 residues. Germline V gene lookup returns CDR1 MNHEY and CDR2 SMNVEV (reference sequence).

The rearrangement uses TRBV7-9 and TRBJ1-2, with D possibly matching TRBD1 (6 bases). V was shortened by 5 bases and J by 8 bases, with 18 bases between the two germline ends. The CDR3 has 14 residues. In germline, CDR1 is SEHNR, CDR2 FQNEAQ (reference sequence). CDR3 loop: CASSPSGGARGYTF. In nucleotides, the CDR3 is TGTGCCAGCAGCCCCTCGGGGGGGGCAAGGGGCTACACCTTC.

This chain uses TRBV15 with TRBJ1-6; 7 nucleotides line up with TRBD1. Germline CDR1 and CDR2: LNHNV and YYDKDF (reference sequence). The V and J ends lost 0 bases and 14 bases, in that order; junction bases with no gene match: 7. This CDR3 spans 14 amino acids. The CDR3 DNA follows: TGTGCCACCAGCAGAGATGTAGGGACAGCCTCCCTCCACTTT. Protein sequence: CATSRDVGTASLHF.

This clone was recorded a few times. The CDR3 DNA reads as TGTGCCAGCAGCGCCGGACAGGAAGAATATAGCAATCAGCCCCAGCATTTT. This gives the protein CASSAGQEEYSNQPQHF. This chain joins TRBV21-1 and TRBJ1-5; the DNA was not compared with TRBD1, the D call given in the table. TRBV21-1 is recorded as a pseudogene. This CDR3 spans 17 amino acids.

CDR3 nucleotide sequence: TGCAGCGTCAACGGGGGTTATGGCTACACCTTC. Translated: CSVNGGYGYTF. The rearrangement joins TRBV29-1 to TRBJ1-2; a possible D gene is TRBD1 (5 bases). The V end was cut by 6 bases, the J end by 5 bases, with 10 bases between. CDR3 size: 11 residues. Looked up from germline, CDR1 is SQVTM and CDR2 is ANQGSEA.

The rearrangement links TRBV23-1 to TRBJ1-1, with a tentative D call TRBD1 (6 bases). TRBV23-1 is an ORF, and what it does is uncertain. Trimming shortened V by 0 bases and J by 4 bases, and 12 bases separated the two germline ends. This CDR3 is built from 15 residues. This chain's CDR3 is CASSQSPGGPTEAFF. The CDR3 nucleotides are TGCGCCAGCAGTCAATCGCCGGGGGGGCCCACTGAAGCTTTCTTT.

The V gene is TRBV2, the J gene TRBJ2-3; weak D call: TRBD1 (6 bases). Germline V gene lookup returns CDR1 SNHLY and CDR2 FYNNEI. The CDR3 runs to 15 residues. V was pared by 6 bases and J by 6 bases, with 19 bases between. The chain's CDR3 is CASRRTDQKGDTQYF. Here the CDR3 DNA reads TGTGCCAGCAGGCGGACAGATCAGAAAGGTGATACGCAGTATTTT. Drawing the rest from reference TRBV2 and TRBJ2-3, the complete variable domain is EPEVTQTPSHQVTQMGQEVILRCVPISNHLYFYWYRQILGQKVEFLVSFYNNEISEKSEIFDDQFSVERPDGSNFTLKIRSTKLEDSAMYFCASRRTDQKGDTQYFGPGTRLTVL.

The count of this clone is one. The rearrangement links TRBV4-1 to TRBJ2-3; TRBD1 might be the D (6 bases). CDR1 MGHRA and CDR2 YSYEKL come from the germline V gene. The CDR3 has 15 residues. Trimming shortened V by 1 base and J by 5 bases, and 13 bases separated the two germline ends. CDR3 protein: CASSQGHTGKDTQYF. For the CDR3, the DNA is TGCGCCAGCAGCCAAGGCCACACAGGGAAAGATACGCAGTATTTT.

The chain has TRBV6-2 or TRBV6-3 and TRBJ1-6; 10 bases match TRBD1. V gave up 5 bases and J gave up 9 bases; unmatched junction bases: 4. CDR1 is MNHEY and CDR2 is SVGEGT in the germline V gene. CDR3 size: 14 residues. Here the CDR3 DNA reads TGTGCCAGCAGTCGGACAGGGGGTGCTTCACCCCTCCACTTT. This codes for CASSRTGGASPLHF.

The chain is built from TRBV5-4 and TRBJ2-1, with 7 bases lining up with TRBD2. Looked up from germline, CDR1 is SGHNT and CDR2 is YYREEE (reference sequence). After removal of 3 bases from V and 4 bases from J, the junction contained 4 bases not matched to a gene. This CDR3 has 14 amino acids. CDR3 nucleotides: TGTGCCAGCAGCTCTAGCGGTTCTTACAATGAGCAGTTCTTC. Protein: CASSSSGSYNEQFF.

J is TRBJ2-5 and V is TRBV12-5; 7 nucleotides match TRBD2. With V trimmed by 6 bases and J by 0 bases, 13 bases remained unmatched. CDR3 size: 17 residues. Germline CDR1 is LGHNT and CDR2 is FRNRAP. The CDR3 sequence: CASGTPSGGSHQETQYF. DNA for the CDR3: TGTGCTAGTGGGACCCCCTCGGGAGGCAGCCACCAAGAGACCCAGTACTTC. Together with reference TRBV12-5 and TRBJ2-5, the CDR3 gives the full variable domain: DARVTQTPRHKVTEMGQEVTMRCQPILGHNTVFWYRQTMMQGLELLAYFRNRAPLDDSGMPKDRFSAEMPDATLATLKIQPSEPRDSAVYFCASGTPSGGSHQETQYFGPGTRLLVL.